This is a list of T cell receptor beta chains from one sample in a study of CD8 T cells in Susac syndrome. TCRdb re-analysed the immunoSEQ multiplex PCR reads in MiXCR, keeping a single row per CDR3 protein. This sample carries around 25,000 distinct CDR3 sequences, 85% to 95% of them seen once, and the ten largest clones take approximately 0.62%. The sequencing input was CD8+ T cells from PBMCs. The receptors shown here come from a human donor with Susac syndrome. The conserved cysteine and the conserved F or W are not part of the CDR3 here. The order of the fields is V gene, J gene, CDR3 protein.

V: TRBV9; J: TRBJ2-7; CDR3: ASSGGQAPYEQY
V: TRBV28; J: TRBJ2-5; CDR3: ASSPPIETEETQY
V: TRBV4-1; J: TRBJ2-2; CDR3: ASREGITGELF
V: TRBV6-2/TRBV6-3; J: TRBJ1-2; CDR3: ASSYVRGRDGYT
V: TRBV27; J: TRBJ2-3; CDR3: ASSFGLAGTDTQY
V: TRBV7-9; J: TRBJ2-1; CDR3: ASSSTSGYGYNEQF
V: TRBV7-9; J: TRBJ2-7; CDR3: ASSSTGGKEYEQY
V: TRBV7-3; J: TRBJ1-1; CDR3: ASSFGGRDTEAF
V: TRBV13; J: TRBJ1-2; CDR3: ASRLLRQGHNYGYT
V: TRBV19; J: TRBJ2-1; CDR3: ASSMGGSGGSEF
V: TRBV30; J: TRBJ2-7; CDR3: AWSVLGGGNDEQY
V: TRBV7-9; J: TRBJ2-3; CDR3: ASSLVLAGALTDTQY
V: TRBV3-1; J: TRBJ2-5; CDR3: ASSQDQEGLETQY
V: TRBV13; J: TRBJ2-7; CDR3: ASSLVASGNTYEQY
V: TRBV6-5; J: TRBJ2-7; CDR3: ASSYKSAGASSYEQY
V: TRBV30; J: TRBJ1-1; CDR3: AWGEIAWGTEAF
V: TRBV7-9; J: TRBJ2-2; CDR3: AGGTGATNTGELF
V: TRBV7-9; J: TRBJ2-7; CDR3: ASSLGHLSPLYEQY
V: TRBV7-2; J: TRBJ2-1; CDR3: ASSLAERGYNEQF
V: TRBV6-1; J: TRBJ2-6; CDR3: AVDRVLASGANVLT
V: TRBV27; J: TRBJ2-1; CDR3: ASSFFRNEQF
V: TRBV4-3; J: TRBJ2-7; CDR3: ASSQDRDRLYEQY
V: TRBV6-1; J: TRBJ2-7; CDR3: ASTYEARAYEQY
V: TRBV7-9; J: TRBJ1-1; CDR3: ASSFGGAGTLNTEAF
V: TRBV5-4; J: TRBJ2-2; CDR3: ASSLELRNTGELF
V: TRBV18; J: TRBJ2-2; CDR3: ASSLRNTGELF
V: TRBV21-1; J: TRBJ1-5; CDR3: ASRRGRGNQPQH
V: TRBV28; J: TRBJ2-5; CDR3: ASSSLGLRMDSETQY
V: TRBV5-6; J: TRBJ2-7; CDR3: ASSWGSSSYEQY
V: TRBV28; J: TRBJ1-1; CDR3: ASSLPGTGEAF
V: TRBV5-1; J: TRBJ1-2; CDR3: ASSLEGRYGYT
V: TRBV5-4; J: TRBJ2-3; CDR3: ASSSLWGREDTQY
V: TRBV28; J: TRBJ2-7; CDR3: ASRLPPWEQY
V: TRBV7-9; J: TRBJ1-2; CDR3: ASSSSRGGANYGYT
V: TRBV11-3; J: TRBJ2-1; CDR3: ASSFLAGVGNEQF
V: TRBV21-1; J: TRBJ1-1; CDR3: ASSKGLGLNTEAF
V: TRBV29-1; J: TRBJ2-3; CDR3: SVGGGARRDTQY
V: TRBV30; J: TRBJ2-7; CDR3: AWSPGGDEQY
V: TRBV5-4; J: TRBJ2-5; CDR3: ASSTWTEETQY
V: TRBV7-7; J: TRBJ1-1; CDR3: ASSFGQGTEAF
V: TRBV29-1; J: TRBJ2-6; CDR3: SVDPGHSGANVLT
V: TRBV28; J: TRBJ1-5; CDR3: ASSLDRVNQPQH